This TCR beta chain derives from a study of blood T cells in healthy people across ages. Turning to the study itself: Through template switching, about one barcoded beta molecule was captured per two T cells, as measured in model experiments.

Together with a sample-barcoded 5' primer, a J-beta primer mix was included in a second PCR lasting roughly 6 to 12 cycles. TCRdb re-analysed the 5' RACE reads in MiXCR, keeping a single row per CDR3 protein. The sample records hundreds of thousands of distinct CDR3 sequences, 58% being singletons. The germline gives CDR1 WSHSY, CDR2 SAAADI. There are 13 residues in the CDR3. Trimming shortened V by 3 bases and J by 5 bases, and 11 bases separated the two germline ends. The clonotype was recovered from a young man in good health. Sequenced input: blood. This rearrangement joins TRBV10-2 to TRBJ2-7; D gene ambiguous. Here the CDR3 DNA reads TGCGCCAGCAGTGATCTAGACTCTAACGAGCAGTACTTC. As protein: CASSDLDSNEQYF.